Following are 5 T cell receptor beta chains from one sample sequenced in a study of blood T cells in healthy people across ages. A second about 7 to 12 cycle PCR used barcoded and J-beta primers. TCRdb fed the 5' RACE reads into MiXCR, producing one record per CDR3 protein. The top ten hold over 10% of the sample, which has 800,000 to 950,000 distinct CDR3 sequences, around 48% seen once. The specimen was blood. Every receptor here comes from a man under 40 in good health.

This clonotype appeared once. This chain links TRBV27 with TRBJ1-1; D gene ambiguous. Germline lookup yields CDR1 MNHEY and CDR2 SMNVEV (reference sequence). The CDR3 consists of 14 residues. V lost 2 bases and J lost 2, with 9 bases in between. The CDR3 DNA follows: TGTGCCAGCAGTTTAGCCCTTTCAAACACTGAAGCTTTCTTT. It encodes CASSLALSNTEAFF.

This CDR3 is CASSLRDRSTRPDTQYF. The DNA for the CDR3 is TGCGCCAGCAGCTTGAGGGACCGGTCAACCCGTCCGGATACGCAGTATTTT. The chain links TRBV5-1 to TRBJ2-3, with D perhaps being TRBD1 or TRBD2 (5 bases each). Germline V gene data show CDR1 as SGHRS and CDR2 as YFSETQ. Trimming removed 1 base from V and 6 bases from J, with 21 bases in between. There are 17 residues in the CDR3.

This clonotype turned up a few times. The chain links TRBV7-6 to TRBJ1-2, with D possibly TRBD1 on 5 matching bases. The CDR3 is made up of 12 amino acids. Germline V gives CDR1 SGHVS, CDR2 FNYEAQ. Trimming removed 9 bases from V and 6 bases from J, with 14 bases in between. The CDR3 loop reads CARAGWGHGYTF. CDR3 DNA: TGTGCCAGGGCTGGCTGGGGACATGGCTACACCTTC.

The chain uses TRBV9 and TRBJ2-1; perhaps TRBD2 as D (7 bases). Deletions cut 0 bases from V and 2 bases from J, with 12 bases between. The CDR3 covers 16 residues. In germline, CDR1 is SGDLS, CDR2 YYNGEE. The CDR3: CASSVGGGSAYNEQFF. The CDR3 coding sequence is TGTGCCAGCAGCGTAGGCGGGGGCTCTGCCTACAATGAGCAGTTCTTC. Complete variable domain (other parts from reference TRBV9 and TRBJ2-1): DSGVTQTPKHLITATGQRVTLRCSPRSGDLSVYWYQQSLDQGLQFLIQYYNGEERAKGNILERFSAQQFPDLHSELNLSSLELGDSALYFCASSVGGGSAYNEQFFGPGTRLTVL.

V is TRBV9 and J is TRBJ1-1, with 9 bases identical to TRBD1. The CDR3 sequence is 15 residues long. Germline V gene lookup returns CDR1 SGDLS and CDR2 YYNGEE. V was clipped by 3 bases and J by 6 bases; unmatched bases: 9. CDR3 nucleotides: TGTGCCAGCAGCGCCCCGGGACAGGGTTCTTCTGAAGCTTTCTTT. Protein sequence: CASSAPGQGSSEAFF.